The 2 T cell receptor beta chains below were found in one sample sequenced in a study of shared clonotypes between healthy human individuals. Sequenced by immunoSEQ multiplex PCR; TCRdb stores in-frame clones only, minus some. In the table there are some 2,500,000 clones, over 85% of which are singletons. Material for sequencing was naive CD4+ T cells from PBMCs. As for subset: CD45RA+ positively selected. The receptor source for this set is a man aged 18 to 35 in good health. Some clones in this sample may be carry-over from other donors' samples.

This chain connects TRBV28 to TRBJ2-2; D ambiguous. V lost 5 bases and J lost 0, with 19 bases in between. This CDR3 has 18 amino acids. Per germline, CDR1 MDHEN and CDR2 SYDVKM. CDR3 coding DNA: TGTGCCAGCAGTCCGTTCTTGGCGGACCAATCGAACACCGGGGAGCTGTTTTTT. This codes for CASSPFLADQSNTGELFF.

The J gene is TRBJ2-7, the V gene TRBV7-8; D could derive from TRBD1 or TRBD2 (5 bases each). This CDR3 is 15 amino acids long. Germline V gene lookup returns CDR1 SGHVS and CDR2 FQNEAQ. Trimming took off 5 bases at V and 4 bases at J, with 18 bases between the two ends. CDR3 in amino acids: CASSRRRDGVYEQYF. The CDR3 region has the DNA TGTGCCAGCAGCCGCCGCCGGGACGGAGTTTACGAGCAGTACTTC.